Sequencing of this T cell receptor (beta chain) was carried out in a study of shared clonotypes between healthy human individuals. V lost 7 bases and J lost 10, with 16 bases in between. The CDR3 extends over 11 amino acids. Germline CDR1 SQVTM, CDR2 ANQGSEA. Points from the study as a whole: Investigators collected only blood, and repertoires in tissues likely differ. In having few donors, the study represented limited genetic and exposure-history diversity.

Researchers partitioned CD4+ cells into CD45RA+ naive and CD45RA-negative memory subsets. Running of the assay took place at deep level. Some clones are missing from TCRdb's copy, which holds only in-frame ones; the method was immunoSEQ multiplex PCR. The sample has more than 900,000 clones; 70% to 80% are singletons. This clone was counted between two and nine times. Antigen: not known. This chain links TRBV29-1 with TRBJ1-1; possible D gene TRBD1, 6 bases. Sequenced input: memory CD4+ T cells from PBMCs. Subset indicated: CD45RA-negative fraction. The sequence was collected from a man aged 18 to 30 in good health. Some clones in this sample may be carry-over from other donors' samples. The CDR3 DNA reads TGCAGCGGTAAAAGTGGGGGGGCAGCTTTCTTT. Encoded protein: CSGKSGGAAFF. The variable domain in full, with the rest retrieved from reference TRBV29-1 and TRBJ1-1, is SAVISQKPSRDICQRGTSLTIQCQVDSQVTMMFWYRQQPGQSLTLIATANQGSEATYESGFVIDKFPISRPNLTFSTLTVSNMSPEDSSIYLCSGKSGGAAFFGQGTRLTVV.